This T cell receptor beta chain was recovered during a study of T cells in Graves' hyperthyroidism and ophthalmopathy. Turning to the study itself: Initial diagnosis, before any treatment, was when peripheral blood was collected.

TCR beta CDR3 sequences were amplified from RNA transcripts. First-round RT-PCR targeting the TCR CDR3 was performed with the HTBI primer set. TCRdb fed the multiplex PCR reads into MiXCR, producing one record per CDR3 protein. The sample has about 530,000 distinct CDR3 sequences; approximately 17% are singletons. Regarding the study as a whole: Most expanded thyroid clonotypes above 0.001 recurred in blood.

This clonotype was detected only a few times. Antigen specificity is unknown. CDR1 MNHNS and CDR2 SASEGT come from the germline V gene. The CDR3 runs to 17 residues. Trimming removed 6 bases from V and 0 bases from J; junction bases left unmatched: 8. Diagnosing involved the use of clinical symptoms, serum thyroxine and TRAb, thyroid ultrasound and orbital computed tomography. The sequence was obtained from a woman in her late teens or twenties with Graves' ophthalmopathy. The chain joins TRBV6-1 to TRBJ2-3; TRBD2 matches 11 bases. Sequencing used blood. The CDR3 here is CASSLGTSGTSTDTQYF. CDR3 bases: TGTGCCAGCAGCCTTGGGACTAGCGGAACTAGCACAGATACGCAGTATTTT.